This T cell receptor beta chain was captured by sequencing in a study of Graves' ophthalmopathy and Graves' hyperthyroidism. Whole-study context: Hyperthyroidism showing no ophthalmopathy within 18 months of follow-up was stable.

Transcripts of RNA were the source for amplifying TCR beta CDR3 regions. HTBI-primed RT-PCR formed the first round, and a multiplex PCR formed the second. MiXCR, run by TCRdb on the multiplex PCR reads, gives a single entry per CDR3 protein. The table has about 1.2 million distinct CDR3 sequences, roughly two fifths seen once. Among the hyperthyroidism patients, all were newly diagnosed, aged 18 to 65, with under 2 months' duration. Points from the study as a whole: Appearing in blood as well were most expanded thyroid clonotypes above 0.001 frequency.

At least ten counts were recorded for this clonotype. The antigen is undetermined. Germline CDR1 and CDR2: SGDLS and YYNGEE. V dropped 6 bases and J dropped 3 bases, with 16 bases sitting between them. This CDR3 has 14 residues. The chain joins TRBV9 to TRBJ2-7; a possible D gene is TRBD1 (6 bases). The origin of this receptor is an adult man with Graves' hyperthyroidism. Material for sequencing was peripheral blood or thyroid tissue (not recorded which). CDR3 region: CASTPGQSGYEQYF. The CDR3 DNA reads TGTGCCAGCACCCCTGGACAGTCGGGCTACGAGCAGTACTTC.